This T cell receptor beta chain was documented in a study of T cells after yellow fever vaccination. Study outcomes and limitations: Only a small proportion of the clonotypes turned up in both the CD4 and the CD8 compartments, likely arising from convergent recombination. Sequencing of sorted memory subsets on day 0 failed to detect almost all vaccine-responding clonotypes.

Ten or more counts support this clonotype. In making TCR cDNA, 5'RACE template switching added a universal primer site and UMIs to it. One entry per CDR3 protein, called by TCRdb with MiXCR from the 5' RACE reads. The sample includes about 14,000 distinct CDR3 sequences, under 7.5% seen only once; the top ten take 1.6%. The V segment lost 3 bases and the J segment 5 bases; nucleotides outside the gene matches: 12. This CDR3 region has 16 residues. Germline values: CDR1 SGHTA, CDR2 FQGTGA. The TCR was taken from a man aged 18 to 29 who received the YFV17D yellow fever vaccine. Sequencing used PBMCs, either bulk or a sorted T-cell subset (CD4+, CD8+, memory, or dextramer-sorted; not recorded which), obtained on the day of the yellow fever booster vaccination. The V and J genes are TRBV7-3 and TRBJ2-5; 7 bases are shared with TRBD1. CDR3 DNA sequence: TGTGCCAGCAGCTTGGGGTCAACAGGGGTCGGGGAGACCCAGTACTTC. As protein: CASSLGSTGVGETQYF.